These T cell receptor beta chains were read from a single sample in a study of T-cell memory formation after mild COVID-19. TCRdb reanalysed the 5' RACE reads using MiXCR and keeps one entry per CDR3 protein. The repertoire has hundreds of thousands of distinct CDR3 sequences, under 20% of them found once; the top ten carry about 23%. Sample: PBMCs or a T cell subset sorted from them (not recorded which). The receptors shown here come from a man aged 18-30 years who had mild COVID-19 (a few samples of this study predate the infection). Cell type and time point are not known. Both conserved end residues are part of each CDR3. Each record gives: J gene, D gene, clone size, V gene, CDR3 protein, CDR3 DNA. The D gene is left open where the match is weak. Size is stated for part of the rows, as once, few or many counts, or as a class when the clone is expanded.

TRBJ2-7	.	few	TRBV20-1	CSARVGRTNHYEQYF	TGCAGTGCTAGAGTCGGAAGGACTAACCACTACGAGCAGTACTTC
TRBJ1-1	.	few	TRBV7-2	CASRSTGAGAEAFF	TGTGCCAGCAGATCTACCGGTGCTGGGGCTGAAGCTTTCTTT
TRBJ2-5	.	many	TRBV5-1	CASSLGGAKETQYF	TGCGCCAGCAGCTTGGGCGGCGCAAAAGAGACCCAGTACTTC
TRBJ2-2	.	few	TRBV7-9	CASCEERGTGELFF	TGTGCCAGCTGCGAGGAAAGGGGGACCGGGGAGCTGTTTTTT
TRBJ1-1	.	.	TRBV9	CASSVSPTDTEAFF	TGTGCCAGCAGCGTAAGTCCGACAGACACTGAAGCTTTCTTT
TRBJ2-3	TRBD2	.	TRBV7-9	CASSFLGLASTDTQYF	TGTGCCAGCAGCTTCCTCGGACTAGCGAGCACAGATACGCAGTATTTT
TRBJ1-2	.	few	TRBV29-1	CSVENGYSPGFYTF	TGCAGCGTTGAAAATGGGTACAGCCCTGGATTCTACACCTTC
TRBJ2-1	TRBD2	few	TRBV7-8	CASSPPGLAFEQFF	TGTGCCAGCAGCCCACCGGGACTAGCATTCGAGCAGTTCTTC
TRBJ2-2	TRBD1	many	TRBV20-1	CSARDRVGTGVTGELFF	TGCAGTGCTAGAGATCGGGTCGGGACAGGGGTGACCGGGGAGCTGTTTTTT
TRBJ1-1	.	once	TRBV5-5	CASSPAGYSDTEAFF	TGTGCCAGCAGCCCCGCCGGCTACTCGGACACTGAAGCTTTCTTT
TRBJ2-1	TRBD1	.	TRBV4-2	CASSQVPGQSNEQFF	TGTGCCAGCAGCCAAGTACCGGGACAGTCCAATGAGCAGTTCTTC
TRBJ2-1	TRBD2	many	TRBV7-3	CASSPSGGAVEQFF	TGTGCCAGCAGCCCAAGCGGGGGGGCGGTTGAGCAGTTCTTC
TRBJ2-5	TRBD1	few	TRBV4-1	CASQPRTGYAWSQYF	TGCGCCAGCCAACCACGGACAGGATACGCGTGGTCCCAGTACTTC
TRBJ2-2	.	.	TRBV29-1	CSVDRANTGELFF	TGCAGCGTTGACAGGGCTAACACCGGGGAGCTGTTTTTT
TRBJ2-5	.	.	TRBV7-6	CASSLDASGETQYF	TGTGCCAGCAGCTTAGACGCTTCGGGAGAGACCCAGTACTTC
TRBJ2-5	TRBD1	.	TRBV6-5	CASSTDRGTTQYF	TGTGCCAGCAGCACGGACAGGGGAACGACCCAGTACTTC